The subject of this entry is one T cell receptor (beta chain). This sample stems from a study of blood T cell repertoires in COVID-19. The germline V gene has CDR1 LNHDA and CDR2 SQIVND (reference sequence). The V and J ends lost 7 bases and 3 bases, in that order; junction bases with no gene match: 8. The CDR3 has 14 amino acids. TCRdb keeps only in-frame clones here, not all; method: immunoSEQ multiplex PCR. The sample holds approximately 260,000 clones, roughly 89% seen once. This TCR derives from a woman in her thirties or forties who had recovered from COVID-19. Input material: peripheral blood. V and J are TRBV19 and TRBJ1-1, with 7 bases aligning to TRBD1. The DNA for the CDR3 is TGTGCCAGTATTCAGGGAGGACAGGACACTGAAGCTTTCTTT. It is translated as CASIQGGQDTEAFF.